This T cell receptor beta chain was documented in a study of control samples from healthy donors and cancer patients. The table came from immunoSEQ multiplex PCR; TCRdb's copy has only in-frame clones and leaves some out. The table includes 150,000 to 180,000 clones, over 85% detected once. The ends were cut back, 7 bases at V and 6 bases at J, with 22 bases in the middle. In germline, CDR1 is SNHLY, CDR2 FYNNEI. The CDR3 loop spans 16 amino acids. The chain uses TRBV2 and TRBJ2-1, with a tentative D call TRBD2 (5 bases). The sequenced material came from blood. The TCR comes from a man aged 35 to 55 in good health. CDR3: CASTAFGVRVSNEQFF. For the CDR3, the DNA is TGTGCCAGCACCGCCTTCGGGGTCCGCGTGAGCAATGAGCAGTTCTTC.